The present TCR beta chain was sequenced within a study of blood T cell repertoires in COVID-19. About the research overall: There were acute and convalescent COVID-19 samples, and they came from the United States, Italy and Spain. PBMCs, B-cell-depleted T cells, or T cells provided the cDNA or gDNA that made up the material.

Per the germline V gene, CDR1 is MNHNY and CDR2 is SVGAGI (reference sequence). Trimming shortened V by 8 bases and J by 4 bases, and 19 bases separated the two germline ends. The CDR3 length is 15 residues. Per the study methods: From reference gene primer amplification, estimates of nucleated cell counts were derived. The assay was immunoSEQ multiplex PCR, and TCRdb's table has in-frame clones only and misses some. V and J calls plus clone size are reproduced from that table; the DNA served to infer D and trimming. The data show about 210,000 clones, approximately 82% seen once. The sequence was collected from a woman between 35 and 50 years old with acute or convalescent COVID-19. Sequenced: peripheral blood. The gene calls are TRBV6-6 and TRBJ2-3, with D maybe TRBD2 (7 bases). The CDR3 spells CASSLGGATADTQYF. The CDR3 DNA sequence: TGTGCCAGCTCCTTGGGGGGGGCAACCGCAGATACGCAGTATTTT.